Shown below are 5 T cell receptor beta chains from a single sample sequenced in a study of cytomegalovirus exposure and HLA in healthy donors. The assay was immunoSEQ multiplex PCR, and TCRdb's table has in-frame clones only and misses some. The data show 120,000 to 150,000 clones, 80% to 90% seen once. Sequencing was performed on PBMCs. The source is a man between 18 and 35 years old in good health and CMV-seropositive.

The rearrangement uses TRBV5-6 and TRBJ1-4; possibly TRBD1 for D (5 bases). Trimming removed 5 bases from V and 8 bases from J, with 19 bases in between. The germline V gene encodes CDR1 SGHDT and CDR2 YYEEEE. This CDR3 has 15 amino acids. Written as DNA, the CDR3 is TGTGCCAGCAGGGTAGGGGCCGCCCCGAACGAAAAACTGTTTTTT. It translates to CASRVGAAPNEKLFF.

This clone came up once. The chain recombines TRBV2 with TRBJ1-2, with a tentative D call TRBD1 (6 bases). V gave up 0 bases and J gave up 0 bases, with 11 bases separating them. Per germline, CDR1 SNHLY and CDR2 FYNNEI. The CDR3 is 16 amino acids. The CDR3 nucleotides are TGTGCCAGCAGTGAAGCCGCGACAGGAGCTAACTATGGCTACACCTTC. This translates into CASSEAATGANYGYTF.

This rearrangement joins TRBV6-1 to TRBJ2-1; 9 nucleotides line up with TRBD1. Germline CDR1 and CDR2: MNHNS and SASEGT. The CDR3 covers 15 residues. V lost 5 bases to trimming and J lost 5 bases; unmatched junction nucleotides: 7. Here the CDR3 DNA reads TGTGCCAGCAGTTTATCCGGGACAGGGAACAATGAGCAGTTCTTC. Protein product: CASSLSGTGNNEQFF.

As regards this clone: The sample has other DNA sequences that encode this CDR3 too. The rearrangement joins TRBV5-1 to TRBJ1-1, with D tentatively TRBD1 (5 bases). V gave up 0 bases and J gave up 1 base, with 10 bases separating them. CDR3 length: 15 amino acids. Germline V gene sequence: CDR1 SGHRS, CDR2 YFSETQ. The CDR3 sequence is CASSLALTGNTEAFF. The CDR3 coding sequence is TGCGCCAGCAGCTTGGCATTAACAGGGAACACTGAAGCTTTCTTT.

V and J are TRBV30 and TRBJ2-3; D is possibly TRBD2 (6 bases). Trimming pared 2 bases from V and 2 bases from J, leaving 14 bases between. Germline V gene lookup returns CDR1 GTSNPN and CDR2 SVGIG (reference sequence). This CDR3 contains 15 residues. Written as DNA, the CDR3 is TGTGCCTGGAGTAATGGGGGGTCCTCCACAGATACGCAGTATTTT. The encoded protein is CAWSNGGSSTDTQYF. The full variable domain, its missing parts supplied by reference TRBV30 and TRBJ2-3, is SQTIHQWPATLVQPVGSPLSLECTVEGTSNPNLYWYRQAAGRGLQLLFYSVGIGQISSEVPQNLSASRPQDRQFILSSKKLLLSDSGFYLCAWSNGGSSTDTQYFGPGTRLTVL.